The clone carrying this T cell receptor beta chain was seen a few times. Each CDR3 protein gets one entry after TCRdb re-called the 5' RACE reads with MiXCR. The repertoire holds around 58,000 distinct CDR3 sequences, with about 19% as singletons. This specimen comes from a study of HIV-infected patients and healthy controls. The CDR3 runs 13 residues. The germline V gene encodes CDR1 DFQATT and CDR2 SNEGSKA (reference sequence). J gave up 3 bases and V 3 bases, and 2 bases lay outside the gene matches. Material: CD4+ T cells from blood. The sequence derives from a human donor in good health. This chain uses TRBV20-1 with TRBJ2-5; 9 positions match TRBD1. The CDR3 loop is CSASRTGEETQYF. Here the CDR3 DNA reads TGCAGTGCTAGCCGGACAGGGGAAGAGACCCAGTACTTC.